This T cell receptor beta chain was documented in a study of blood T cell repertoires in COVID-19. Study details: COVID-19 samples from acute and convalescent phases originated in the United States, Italy and Spain. Sample material is recorded as cDNA or gDNA derived from T cells, B-cell-depleted T cells, or PBMCs.

CDR3 length equals 14 residues. Germline CDR1 is MNHEY and CDR2 is SVGAGI. V was clipped by 2 bases and J by 6 bases; unmatched bases: 5. Original processing methods: For nucleated cells, counts were estimated from reference gene primer amplification. Sequencing used immunoSEQ multiplex PCR; TCRdb keeps in-frame clones, though not all of them. V and J calls and clone size are as listed in that table; D and trimming were resolved from the DNA. Of some 160,000 clones in the sample, roughly 84% were seen once. In its sample, this clone was seen a few times. Specimen: peripheral blood. The sequence was obtained from a man in his 70s with active or convalescent COVID-19. This chain links TRBV6-5 with TRBJ1-1; the match to TRBD1 covers 8 bases. The DNA for the CDR3 is TGTGCCAGCAGTTACACAGGACAGGGCTCTGAAGCTTTCTTT. This translates into CASSYTGQGSEAFF.